Sequencing of this TCR beta chain was carried out in a study of T cells after posttransplantation cyclophosphamide (dated by TCRdb to 2016 to 2017). Study-wide context: Using TRB sequencing, the study followed how the T cell repertoire rebuilt after myeloablative bone marrow transplantation with posttransplantation cyclophosphamide given as GVHD prophylaxis. Antigen receptor sequencing covered samples from 35 PTCy-treated patients and about 17 of their related bone marrow donors. Blood from all 30 or so PTCy patients who had 1-year posttransplant specimens underwent TRB sequencing. Because TRA and TRB clonality were tightly correlated in fewer than 10 samples, subsequent TCR analyses were focused on TRB only. TRB sequencing was also done on up to about 3 additional blood samples from 2 to 5.2 years after transplant in 3 patients, and on pretransplant blood from several patients. Public TRB sequences were queried against a database of over 3,500 sequences associated with responses to pathogens, tumor antigens, self-antigens and alloantigens.

TRB sequencing used genomic DNA with the immunoSEQ assay at survey resolution or the hsTCRB kit. The authors processed their data as follows. The immunoSEQ software handled the initial read processing, while the LymphoSeq R package was used for the repertoire analyses. Clonality was computed as 1 minus normalized Shannon entropy, and a Gini coefficient was also calculated for each TRB dataset. To infer phenotypes in unsorted samples, TRB sequences from sorted subsets of the recipient or donor were mapped onto the unsorted samples of the same recipient. TCRdb took this table from immuneACCESS and kept in-frame rearrangements with V and J called. Such tables lack part of the clones; where checked against another copy, unresolved V genes explain under half of the gap, and the rest is unexplained. That table is the source of V, J and clone size, and D and trimming were worked out from the DNA. In this sample, 4,500 to 5,500 clones appear, none counted once only. The top ten clones comprise about a sixth of the sample.

Turning to this clone: The antigen it binds to is not known. This may come from a read error, since a much larger clone is one base off.

The full study reports these points: At 1-2 months, donor-recipient similarity was low but rose over the first year, and the later blood repertoires were often dominated by donor CD8+ memory clones. The TRB repertoires of T cells infiltrating skin or the GI tract showed only limited overlap with the TRB repertoires found in blood. Across the roughly 48 patients, TRB clonality was highly associated with recipient CMV seropositivity and CMV reactivation, and diversity with PTCy was similar to that in the CNI/methotrexate controls.

The treatment or condition label here, explained by the study, means: high-dose cyclophosphamide on days +3 and +4 as single-agent GVHD prophylaxis. Patients in the PTCy group got busulfan and fludarabine conditioning, a marrow graft from a related or unrelated donor, and cyclophosphamide on days +3 and +4. PTCy-treated patients were drawn from a prospective multi-institutional clinical trial. Peripheral blood and bone marrow mononuclear cells were isolated by Ficoll-Hypaque density centrifugation and cryopreserved. Via the germline V gene (reference sequence), CDR1 is MNHEY and CDR2 SMNVEV. The CDR3 runs 18 residues from the cysteine to the phenylalanine. The DNA shown is the 54-base CDR3, in frame from base 1.

The rearranged chain carries TRBV27 and TRBJ1-3; 9 bases in the junction line up with TRBD2. The J call may be incorrect, as the DNA end agrees better with TRBJ2-2. The input for sequencing was PBMCs, taken after allogeneic stem cell transplant with posttransplant cyclophosphamide. This clonotype originated in a female patient between 25 and 45 years old who received an allogeneic stem cell transplant from an unrelated donor, was CMV-positive, and had acute and chronic GVHD. A transplant means some T cells may be of graft donor rather than patient origin. The encoded CDR3 is CASSSYRAGGGGTGGLFF. The DNA reads as follows: TGTGCCAGCAGTTCATACCGGGCTGGCGGGGGGGGGACCGGGGGGCTGTTTTTT.